Below, one T cell receptor (beta chain) is given with its context. Its antigen is as yet unknown. The CDR3 has 16 amino acids. V lost 0 bases and J lost 4, with 16 bases in between. CDR1 is SGDLS and CDR2 is YYNGEE in the germline V gene. This table comes from immunoSEQ multiplex PCR, and its TCRdb copy is limited to in-frame clones, with some not included. The table records about 32,000 clones, 75% to 95% of them present only once. Autoimmune disease history or systemic immunosuppression led to patients being barred. The entry originates in a study of OX40 agonist ivuxolimab in advanced cancers. Study information: Patients received intravenous ivuxolimab every 2 weeks at 0.01 to 10 mg/kg. The diagnoses of dose-escalation patients were hepatocellular carcinoma, melanoma, renal cell or head and neck cancer. Study conclusions and caveats: The expanded peripheral T cells' antigen specificity was not determined.

The material was CD4+ or CD8+ T cells sorted from blood, obtained in a trial of the OX40 agonist ivuxolimab. The chain couples TRBV9 to TRBJ2-5, with D tentatively TRBD2 (7 bases). This clonotype was obtained from an adult with an advanced solid tumor such as melanoma, head and neck, liver or kidney cancer. The CDR3 loop is CASSVATGGRAETQYF. CDR3 nucleotide sequence: TGTGCCAGCAGCGTAGCTACGGGGGGCAGGGCAGAGACCCAGTACTTC. The variable domain in full, with the rest retrieved from reference TRBV9 and TRBJ2-5, is DSGVTQTPKHLITATGQRVTLRCSPRSGDLSVYWYQQSLDQGLQFLIQYYNGEERAKGNILERFSAQQFPDLHSELNLSSLELGDSALYFCASSVATGGRAETQYFGPGTRLLVL.